This T cell receptor (beta chain) was sequenced during a study of T cells in Graves' hyperthyroidism and ophthalmopathy. Study-wide findings and caveats: Blood samples included most of the expanded thyroid clonotypes exceeding 0.001.

Fresh peripheral blood, roughly 10 ml of it, supplied the PBMCs. TCR beta CDR3 sequences were amplified from RNA transcripts. First-round RT-PCR with HTBI primers amplified the TCR CDR3 region. TCRdb redid the calling of the multiplex PCR reads with MiXCR, one entry per CDR3 protein. The sample includes approximately 690,000 distinct CDR3 sequences, about 14% of them seen just once. This clonotype turned up a few times. Its target is unknown. With 8 bases removed from V and 3 bases from J, the gap between germline ends came to 11 bases. This CDR3 spans 12 amino acids. Per the germline V gene, CDR1 is MNHNS and CDR2 is SASEGT.

This rearrangement joins TRBV6-1 to TRBJ2-7; D gene unclear. The material sequenced was blood. This TCR came from a woman between 50 and 59 years old with Graves' ophthalmopathy. The CDR3 is CASGRVFYEQYF. CDR3 coding DNA: TGTGCCAGCGGTAGAGTCTTCTACGAGCAGTACTTC.